This section outlines one T cell receptor beta chain sequence together with its context. What it recognizes is unknown. The entry originates in a study of shared clonotypes between healthy human individuals. Profiled with immunoSEQ multiplex PCR; TCRdb holds only in-frame clones, not every one. The repertoire holds about 1 million clones, 75% seen once, with approximately 1.5% in the top ten. The study, taken as a whole, reports: Sampling was confined to blood; repertoires within tissues likely differ.

There are 14 residues in the CDR3. Between the trimmed V and J ends, which lost 7 bases and 7 bases, there was a span of 17 bases. Germline V CDR1 and CDR2: MNHNY, SVGAGI (reference sequence). The chain couples TRBV6-6 to TRBJ1-5; a weak D match, TRBD1 (5 bases). This TCR came from a man aged 18 to 30 in good health. Sequencing input: memory CD4+ T cells sorted from blood. The subset denotes: CD45RA-negative fraction. CDR3 in DNA: TGTGCCAGCAAGTTAAGGGGAGAGTGGCAGCCCCAGCATTTT. Translated: CASKLRGEWQPQHF.